This entry features one T cell receptor (beta chain) sequence. The antigen it recognizes is unknown. Base-call qualities are not available, and no considerably larger clone is one nucleotide away. This record comes from a study of blood T cells in healthy people across ages (dated by TCRdb to the mid-2010s). Study-level background: In model experiments, template switching captured roughly one uniquely barcoded TCR beta cDNA molecule for every two T cells. Using deep sequencing normalized with unique cDNA molecular identifiers, the study measured how TCR beta repertoire diversity changes with age. The donors were divided into four age groups: young (average roughly 17 years), middle-aged (about 40), aged (approximately 62) and long-lived (about 80). Donors of different ages were randomly distributed across sequencing lanes to avoid experimental bias. Using the same blood draw, the study looked at two additional independent replicas of 1 million unique cDNA reads for two donors, one aged 18 to 29 and the other aged 80 or older. The study at large found these results: Estimates of total diversity from one million sequenced T cells were regarded as lower bounds and underestimates. Compared with the aged group, more naive CD4+ T cells, fewer expanded clones and increased TCR diversity were shown by the long-lived group, suggesting age selection. Because profiling used bulk unsorted PBMCs, naive and antigen-experienced compartments could not be compared conclusively. As age increased, observed TCR beta diversity per million T cells dropped in a roughly linear way, and a significant reduction was already evident by age about 40. The CMV infection status of donors was not known, potentially confounding age-related changes in expanded clonotypes. There was a strong correlation between observed TCR beta diversity and the percentage of naive T cells measured by flow cytometry.

Library generation was performed with 5' RACE. Instrument on record: Illumina HiSeq 2500. The second PCR ran for roughly 7 to 12 cycles and used a J-beta primer mix along with a sample-barcoded 5' primer. A unique molecular identifier was introduced onto each TCR beta cDNA molecule by a template-switch 5' adaptor carrying 12 random nucleotides. Each sample yielded at least 2.5 million CDR3-containing paired-end reads. The Mint cDNA synthesis kit, primed by a TRBC-specific oligonucleotide, was used to synthesize first-strand cDNA from all RNA. All cDNA was treated with uracil-DNA glycosylase and then went through a first 18-cycle PCR with the universal primers M1SS and BC2_uni_R. The authors processed their data as follows. For normalization, 1 million high-quality reads were randomly selected from each sample, with every read carrying a distinct molecular identifier. Reads with shared molecular identifiers were discarded instead of being binned into consensus sequences. MiTCR, run with a Q25 quality threshold and the strictest error-elimination algorithm, handled CDR3 identification, clonotype clustering and error correction. A nonparametric unseen species model with Euler transformation was used to estimate a lower bound on total TCR beta diversity. The public reads were quality trimmed at Q25 with fastp and then assembled into clones with MiXCR by TCRdb, keeping productive beta chains. Rows with a matching CDR3 protein are joined into one entry that keeps the most common DNA and genes. The V and J calls shown here were made by TCRdb, not taken from the authors' results. Present in this sample are 800,000 or so distinct CDR3 sequences, around 68% of which were seen just once. The top ten hold 25% to 35% of the sample.

Taken from the germline V gene, the CDR1 and CDR2 loops are SQVTM and ANQGSEA. V loses 4 bases at its end and J loses 4 bases; junction bases beyond the gene matches: 4. The CDR3 sequence holds 13 residues, the cysteine and phenylalanine included. The sequence is cut down to CDR3 DNA, 39 bases in frame from base 1. Donors were 39 systemically healthy Caucasian individuals from Russia aged roughly 6 to 95 years. Approximately 10 milliliters of peripheral blood were collected from each donor into EDTA-treated Vacutainer tubes. Ficoll-Paque density-gradient centrifugation was used to isolate PBMCs, with at least 6.5 million per sample. Total RNA was extracted from PBMCs with Trizol reagent, with at least 6 micrograms obtained per sample. The percentages of naive CD45RAhigh/CD27high T cells were determined by flow cytometry on a PBMC aliquot from every donor.

This chain joins TRBV29-1 to TRBJ2-7; a stretch of 10 junction bases matches TRBD1. Sequenced input: blood. The sequence was collected from a man younger than 45 in good health. The CDR3 region has the sequence CSVVWDRGYEQYF. The DNA is as follows: TGCAGCGTTGTATGGGACAGGGGTTACGAGCAGTACTTC.